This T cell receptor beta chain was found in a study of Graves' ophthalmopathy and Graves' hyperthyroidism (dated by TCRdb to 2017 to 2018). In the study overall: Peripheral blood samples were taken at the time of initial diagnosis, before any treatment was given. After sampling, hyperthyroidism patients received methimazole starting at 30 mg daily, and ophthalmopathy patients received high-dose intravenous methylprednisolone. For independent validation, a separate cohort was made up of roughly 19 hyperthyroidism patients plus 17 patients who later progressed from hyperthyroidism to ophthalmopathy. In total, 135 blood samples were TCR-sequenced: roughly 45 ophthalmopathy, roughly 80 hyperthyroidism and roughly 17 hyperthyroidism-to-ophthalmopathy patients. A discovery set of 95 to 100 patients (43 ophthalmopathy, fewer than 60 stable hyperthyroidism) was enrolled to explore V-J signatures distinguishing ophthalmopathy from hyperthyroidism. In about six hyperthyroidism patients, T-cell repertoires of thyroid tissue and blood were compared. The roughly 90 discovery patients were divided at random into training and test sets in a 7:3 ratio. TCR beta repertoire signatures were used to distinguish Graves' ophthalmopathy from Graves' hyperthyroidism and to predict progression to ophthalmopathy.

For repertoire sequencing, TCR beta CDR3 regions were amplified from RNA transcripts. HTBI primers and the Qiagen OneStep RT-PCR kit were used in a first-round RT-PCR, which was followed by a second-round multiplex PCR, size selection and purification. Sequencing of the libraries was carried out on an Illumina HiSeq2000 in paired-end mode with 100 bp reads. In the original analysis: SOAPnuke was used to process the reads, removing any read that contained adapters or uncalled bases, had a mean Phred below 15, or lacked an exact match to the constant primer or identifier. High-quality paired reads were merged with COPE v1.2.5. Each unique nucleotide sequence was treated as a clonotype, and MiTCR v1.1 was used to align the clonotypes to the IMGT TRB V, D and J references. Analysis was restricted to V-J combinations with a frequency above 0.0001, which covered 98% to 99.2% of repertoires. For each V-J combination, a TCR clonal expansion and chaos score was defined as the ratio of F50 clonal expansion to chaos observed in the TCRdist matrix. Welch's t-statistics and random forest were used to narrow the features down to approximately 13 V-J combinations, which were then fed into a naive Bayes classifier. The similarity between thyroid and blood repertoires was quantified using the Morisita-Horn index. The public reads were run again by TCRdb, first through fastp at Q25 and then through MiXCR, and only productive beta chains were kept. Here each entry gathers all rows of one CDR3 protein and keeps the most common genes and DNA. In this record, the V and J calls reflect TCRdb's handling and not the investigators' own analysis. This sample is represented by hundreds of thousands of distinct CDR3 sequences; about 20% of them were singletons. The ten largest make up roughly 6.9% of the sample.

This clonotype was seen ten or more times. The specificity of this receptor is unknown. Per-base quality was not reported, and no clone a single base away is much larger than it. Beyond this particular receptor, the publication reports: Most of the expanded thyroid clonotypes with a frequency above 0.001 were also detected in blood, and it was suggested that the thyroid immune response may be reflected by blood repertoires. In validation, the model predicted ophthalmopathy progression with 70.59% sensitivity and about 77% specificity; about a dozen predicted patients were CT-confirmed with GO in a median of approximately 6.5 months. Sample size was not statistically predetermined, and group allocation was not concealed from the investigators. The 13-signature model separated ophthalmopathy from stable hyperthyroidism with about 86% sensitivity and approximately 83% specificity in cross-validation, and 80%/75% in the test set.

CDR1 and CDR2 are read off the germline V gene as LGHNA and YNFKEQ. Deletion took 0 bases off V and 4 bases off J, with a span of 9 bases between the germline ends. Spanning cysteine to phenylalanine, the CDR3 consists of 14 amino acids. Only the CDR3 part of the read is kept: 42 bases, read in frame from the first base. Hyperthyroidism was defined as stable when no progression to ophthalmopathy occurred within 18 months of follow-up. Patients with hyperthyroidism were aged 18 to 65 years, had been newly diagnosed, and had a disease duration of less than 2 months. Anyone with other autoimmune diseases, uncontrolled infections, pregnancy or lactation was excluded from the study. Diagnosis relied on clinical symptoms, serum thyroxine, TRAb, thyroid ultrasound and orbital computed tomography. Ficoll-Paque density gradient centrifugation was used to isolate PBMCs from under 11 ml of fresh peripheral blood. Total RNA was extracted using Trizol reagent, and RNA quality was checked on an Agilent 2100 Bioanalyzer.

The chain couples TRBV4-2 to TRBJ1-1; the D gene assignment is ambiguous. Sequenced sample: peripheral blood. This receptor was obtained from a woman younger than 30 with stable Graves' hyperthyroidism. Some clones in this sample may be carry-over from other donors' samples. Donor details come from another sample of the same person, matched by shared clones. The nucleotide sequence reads TGTGCCAGCAGCCAAGACAGGTGGAGCACTGAAGCTTTCTTT. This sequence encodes CASSQDRWSTEAFF.